Listed below are T cell receptor beta chains from one sample, sequenced in a study of cytomegalovirus exposure and HLA in healthy donors. Repertoires were generated with immunoSEQ multiplex PCR, while TCRdb's copy carries only in-frame clones and drops some. The profile shows roughly 290,000 clones, roughly 89% of them singletons. The specimen was PBMCs. The source of these receptors is a woman between 18 and 29 years old in good health and CMV-seronegative. Each CDR3 is given with its conserved first and last residue. A D gene is named only where the DNA matches it firmly. The size field is filled for only some rows; it gives once, few, many or a size class.

NA	TRBJ2-7	TRBV6-5	NA	CASSYSEGSIYEQYF	TGTGCCAGCAGTTACTCCGAGGGCTCTATCTACGAGCAGTACTTC
NA	TRBJ1-1	TRBV5-1	NA	CASSLALGGSTEAFF	TGCGCCAGCAGCTTGGCCTTGGGGGGTTCCACTGAAGCTTTCTTT
NA	TRBJ1-4	TRBV4-2	NA	CASSRVKGATNEKLFF	TGTGCCAGCAGCCGAGTAAAGGGAGCAACTAATGAAAAACTGTTTTTT
NA	TRBJ1-2	TRBV28	TRBD1	CAIVKSGQGAGGYTF	TGTGCCATCGTCAAGTCGGGACAGGGGGCGGGTGGCTACACCTTC
NA	TRBJ1-1	TRBV6-1	NA	CASSHKGVGDEAFF	TGTGCCAGCAGCCACAAGGGGGTTGGGGATGAAGCTTTCTTT
NA	TRBJ1-5	TRBV6-5	NA	CASSLRGSNQPQHF	TGTGCCAGCAGCCTCAGGGGAAGCAATCAGCCCCAGCATTTT
NA	TRBJ2-5	TRBV6-5	TRBD1	CASSPGDRQTQYF	TGTGCCAGCAGTCCAGGGGACAGGCAGACCCAGTACTTC
NA	TRBJ2-7	TRBV5-4	TRBD2	CASSLAQAGAYEQYF	TGTGCCAGCAGCCTCGCTCAAGCGGGGGCCTACGAGCAGTACTTC
NA	TRBJ2-2	TRBV19	TRBD1	CASRDRAPNTGELFF	TGTGCCAGTCGCGACAGGGCCCCGAACACCGGGGAGCTGTTTTTT
NA	TRBJ2-4	TRBV6-1	TRBD1	CASSEGTAVKNIQYF	TGTGCCAGCAGTGAGGGGACAGCCGTCAAAAACATTCAGTACTTC
NA	TRBJ1-5	TRBV19	TRBD1	CATGNRDRANQPQHF	TGTGCCACCGGGAACAGGGACAGGGCAAATCAGCCCCAGCATTTT
NA	TRBJ2-1	TRBV11-2	NA	CASSLVPRGQFF	TGTGCCAGCAGCTTAGTCCCTAGGGGGCAGTTCTTC
NA	TRBJ1-1	TRBV5-1	NA	CASSLDEGRATEAFF	TGCGCCAGCAGCTTGGATGAGGGAAGGGCCACTGAAGCTTTCTTT
NA	TRBJ2-7	TRBV5-1	NA	CASSLWTDEQYF	TGCGCCAGCAGCCTATGGACAGACGAGCAGTACTTC
NA	TRBJ1-6	TRBV9	TRBD1	CASSLTGTGVSPLHF	TGTGCCAGCAGCTTAACCGGGACAGGGGTTTCACCCCTCCACTTT
NA	TRBJ1-3	TRBV5-4	TRBD1	CASSSWTGSIGNTIYF	TGTGCCAGCAGCTCCTGGACAGGGTCTATAGGAAACACCATATATTTT
NA	TRBJ2-3	TRBV2	NA	CASSEPYPRDTQYF	TGTGCCAGCAGTGAACCCTACCCCCGCGATACGCAGTATTTT
NA	TRBJ2-3	TRBV2	TRBD2	CASSAPSGYSTDTQYF	TGTGCCAGCAGTGCCCCTAGCGGATATAGCACAGATACGCAGTATTTT
once	TRBJ1-2	TRBV18	NA	CASSPQDSYGYTF	TGTGCCAGCTCACCACAGGACAGCTATGGCTACACCTTC
NA	TRBJ2-5	TRBV7-6	NA	CASSLEGSGLRQETQYF	TGTGCCAGCAGCTTAGAAGGGAGCGGGCTTCGCCAAGAGACCCAGTACTTC
NA	TRBJ1-1	TRBV9	NA	CASSAHAQGGITEAFF	TGTGCCAGCAGCGCGCACGCACAAGGGGGAATTACTGAAGCTTTCTTT
few	TRBJ1-1	TRBV7-2	NA	CASSTRTVYTEAFF	TGTGCCAGCAGCACCCGGACAGTATACACTGAAGCTTTCTTT
NA	TRBJ2-7	TRBV19	TRBD1	CASSRLTGGAKYEQYF	TGTGCCAGTAGTCGACTAACAGGGGGCGCAAAATACGAGCAGTACTTC
NA	TRBJ2-1	TRBV6-6	NA	CASISTGLAQFF	TGTGCCAGCATTTCCACGGGTCTGGCGCAGTTCTTC
NA	TRBJ1-5	TRBV27	NA	CASSFHVAVEGQIPRAGNQPQHF	TGTGCCAGCAGTTTTCACGTCGCTGTGGAGGGGCAGATTCCGAGGGCCGGCAATCAGCCCCAGCATTTT
NA	TRBJ2-1	TRBV29-1	NA	CSVDLAEQFF	TGCAGCGTTGACCTAGCGGAGCAGTTCTTC
NA	TRBJ2-2	TRBV6-5	TRBD2	CASSQSGGEAGELFF	TGTGCCAGCAGTCAAAGCGGGGGGGAAGCCGGGGAGCTGTTTTTT
NA	TRBJ2-7	TRBV5-3	TRBD1	CARAGQDYEQYF	TGTGCCAGAGCTGGACAGGACTACGAGCAGTACTTC
NA	TRBJ2-7	TRBV27	TRBD1	CASSLGTGNLASYEQYF	TGTGCCAGCAGTTTAGGGACAGGGAATCTTGCCTCCTACGAGCAGTACTTC
NA	TRBJ1-4	TRBV4-1	NA	CASSQEARQATNEKLFF	TGCGCCAGCAGCCAAGAGGCGAGACAGGCAACTAATGAAAAACTGTTTTTT
NA	TRBJ2-7	TRBV30	TRBD1	CAWSLNRGYEQYF	TGTGCCTGGAGTCTCAACAGGGGATACGAGCAGTACTTC
few	TRBJ1-2	TRBV10-3	NA	CAISDRINYGYTF	TGTGCCATCAGTGATCGTATAAACTATGGCTACACCTTC
NA	TRBJ1-1	TRBV4-1	TRBD1	CASSQVLGQGDTEAFF	TGCGCCAGCAGCCAAGTTCTGGGGCAGGGGGACACTGAAGCTTTCTTT
NA	TRBJ1-4	TRBV5-1	TRBD1	CASSLGTGALFF	TGTGCCAGCAGCTTGGGGACAGGCGCGCTGTTTTTT
NA	TRBJ1-6	TRBV19	NA	CATRQNSPLHF	TGTGCCACCAGACAGAATTCACCCCTCCACTTT
NA	TRBJ2-7	TRBV10-3	TRBD2	CAISWTSGDGEQYF	TGTGCCATCAGTTGGACTAGCGGGGACGGGGAGCAGTACTTC
NA	TRBJ1-4	TRBV6-5	NA	CASSYVGAMCFF	TGTGCCAGCAGTTACGTAGGGGCGATGTGTTTTTTT
NA	TRBJ1-5	TRBV5-4	NA	CASSPDTNQPQHF	TGTGCCAGCAGCCCGGACACCAATCAGCCCCAGCATTTT
NA	TRBJ1-6	TRBV7-2	NA	CASRLQGVGSPLHF	TGTGCCAGCAGACTGCAGGGTGTAGGTTCACCCCTCCACTTT
once	TRBJ1-2	TRBV7-9	TRBD1	CSSSLRDSHGPNYGYTF	TGTTCCAGCAGCTTACGGGACAGCCACGGACCTAACTATGGCTACACCTTC
NA	TRBJ1-1	TRBV10-3	NA	CAISEGGQYTEAFF	TGTGCCATCAGTGAAGGGGGACAATACACTGAAGCTTTCTTT
NA	TRBJ1-2	TRBV6-6	TRBD1	CASSRDTGARGYTF	TGTGCCAGCAGTCGCGATACAGGGGCGAGGGGCTACACCTTC
NA	TRBJ2-5	TRBV19	TRBD2	CASSPRTSGGAQETQYF	TGTGCCAGTAGTCCACGGACTAGCGGGGGGGCGCAAGAGACCCAGTACTTC
NA	TRBJ1-1	TRBV10-3	TRBD1	CAISNRDRPPEAFF	TGTGCCATCAGCAACCGGGACAGGCCCCCTGAAGCTTTCTTT
NA	TRBJ1-1	TRBV29-1	TRBD1	CSVDQTGANTEAFF	TGCAGCGTTGACCAGACAGGGGCGAACACTGAAGCTTTCTTT
NA	TRBJ2-5	TRBV14	NA	CASSHGLLKDF	TGTGCCAGCAGCCATGGACTGCTCAAAGACTTC
NA	TRBJ2-6	TRBV18	TRBD1	CASSRGQGTSGANVLTF	TGTGCCAGCTCACGCGGACAGGGCACCTCTGGGGCCAACGTCCTGACTTTC
NA	TRBJ1-5	TRBV27	TRBD1	CASSLSRQGALNQPQHF	TGTGCCAGCAGTTTATCGCGGCAGGGGGCATTGAATCAGCCCCAGCATTTT
NA	TRBJ2-2	TRBV7-9	NA	CASSWGGQGGELFF	TGTGCCAGCAGCTGGGGGGGACAAGGCGGGGAGCTGTTTTTT
NA	TRBJ1-1	TRBV6-1	TRBD1	CASSGNRGRRGTEAFF	TGTGCCAGCAGTGGGAACAGGGGGCGAAGAGGCACTGAAGCTTTCTTT
once	TRBJ2-2	TRBV5-6	NA	CASSLTNTGELFF	TGTGCCAGCAGCTTGACAAACACCGGGGAGCTGTTTTTT